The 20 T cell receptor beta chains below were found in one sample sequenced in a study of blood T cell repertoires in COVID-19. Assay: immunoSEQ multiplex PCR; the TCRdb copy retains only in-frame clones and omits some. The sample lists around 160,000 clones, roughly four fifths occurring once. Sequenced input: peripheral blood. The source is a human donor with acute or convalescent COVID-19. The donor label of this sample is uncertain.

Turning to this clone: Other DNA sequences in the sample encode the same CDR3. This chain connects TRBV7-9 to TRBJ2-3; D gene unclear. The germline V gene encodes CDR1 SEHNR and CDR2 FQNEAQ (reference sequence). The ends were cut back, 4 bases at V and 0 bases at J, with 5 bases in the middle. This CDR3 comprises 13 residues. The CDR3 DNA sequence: TGTGCCAGCAGCTCCACTAGCACAGATACGCAGTATTTT. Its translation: CASSSTSTDTQYF. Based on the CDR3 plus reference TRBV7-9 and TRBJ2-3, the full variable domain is DTGVSQNPRHKITKRGQNVTFRCDPISEHNRLYWYRQTLGQGPEFLTYFQNEAQLEKSRLLSDRFSAERPKGSFSTLEIQRTEQGDSAMYLCASSSTSTDTQYFGPGTRLTVL.

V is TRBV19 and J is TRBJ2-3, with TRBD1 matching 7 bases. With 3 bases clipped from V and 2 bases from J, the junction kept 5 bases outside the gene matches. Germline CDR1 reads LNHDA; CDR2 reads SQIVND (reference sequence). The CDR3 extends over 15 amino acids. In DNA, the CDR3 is TGTGCCAGTAGTATGGGGACAGCATACACAGATACGCAGTATTTT. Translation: CASSMGTAYTDTQYF.

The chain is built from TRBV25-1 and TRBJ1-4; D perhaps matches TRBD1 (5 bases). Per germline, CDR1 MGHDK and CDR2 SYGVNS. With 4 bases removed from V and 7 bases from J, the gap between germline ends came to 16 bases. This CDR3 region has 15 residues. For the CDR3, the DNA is TGTGCCAGCAGTGCGGGAGGCGCAAGGGGTGAAAAACTGTTTTTT. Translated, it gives CASSAGGARGEKLFF.

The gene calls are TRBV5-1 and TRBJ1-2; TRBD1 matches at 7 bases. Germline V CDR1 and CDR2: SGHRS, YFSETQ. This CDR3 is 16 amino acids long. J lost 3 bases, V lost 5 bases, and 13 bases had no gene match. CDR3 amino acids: CASSSSIRDSYYGYTF. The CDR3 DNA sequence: TGCGCCAGCAGTTCCTCCATCCGGGACAGTTACTATGGCTACACCTTC.

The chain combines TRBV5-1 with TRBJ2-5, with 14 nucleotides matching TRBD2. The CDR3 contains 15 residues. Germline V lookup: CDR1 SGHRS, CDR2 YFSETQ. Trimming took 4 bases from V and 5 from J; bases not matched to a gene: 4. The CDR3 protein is CASSERLAGGETQYF. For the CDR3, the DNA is TGCGCCAGCAGCGAACGACTAGCGGGGGGGGAGACCCAGTACTTC.

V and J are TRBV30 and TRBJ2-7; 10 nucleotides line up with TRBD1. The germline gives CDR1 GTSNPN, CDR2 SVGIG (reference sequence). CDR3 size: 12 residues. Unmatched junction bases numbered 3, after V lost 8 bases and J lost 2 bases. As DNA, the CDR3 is TGTGCCGGTGACAGGGGGCCCTACGAGCAGTACGTC. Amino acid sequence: CAGDRGPYEQYV.

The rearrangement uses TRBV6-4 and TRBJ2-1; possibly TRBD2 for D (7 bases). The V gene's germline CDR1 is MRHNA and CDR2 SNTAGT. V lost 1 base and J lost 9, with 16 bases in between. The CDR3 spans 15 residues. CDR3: CASSDFLGGASEQFF. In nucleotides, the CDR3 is TGTGCCAGCAGTGACTTCCTTGGGGGGGCCAGTGAGCAGTTCTTC.

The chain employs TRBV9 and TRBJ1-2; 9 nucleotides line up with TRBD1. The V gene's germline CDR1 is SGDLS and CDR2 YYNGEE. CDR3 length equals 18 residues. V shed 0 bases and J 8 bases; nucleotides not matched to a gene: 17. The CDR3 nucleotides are TGTGCCAGCAGCGTAGAGGGAGTGGTGGGACAGGGCCGTTGGGGCTACACCTTC. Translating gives CASSVEGVVGQGRWGYTF.

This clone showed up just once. The CDR3 protein is CASSFSFSGGTNEQFF. The CDR3 region has the DNA TGTGCCAGCAGCTTCAGTTTTAGCGGGGGGACCAATGAGCAGTTCTTC. The chain has TRBV11-2 and TRBJ2-1, with TRBD2 matching 10 bases. After removal of 3 bases from V and 6 bases from J, the junction contained 8 bases not matched to a gene. CDR3 length: 16 amino acids. The germline CDR1 and CDR2 sequences are SGHAT and FQNNGV.

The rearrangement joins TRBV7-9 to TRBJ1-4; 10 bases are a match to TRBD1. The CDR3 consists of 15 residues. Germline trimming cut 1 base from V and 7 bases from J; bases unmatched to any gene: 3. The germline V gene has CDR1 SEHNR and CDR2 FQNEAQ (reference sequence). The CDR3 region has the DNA TGTGCCAGCAGCTTAGGGGACAGGGGATTTGAAAAACTGTTTTTT. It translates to CASSLGDRGFEKLFF. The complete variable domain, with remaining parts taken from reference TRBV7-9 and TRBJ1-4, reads DTGVSQNPRHKITKRGQNVTFRCDPISEHNRLYWYRQTLGQGPEFLTYFQNEAQLEKSRLLSDRFSAERPKGSFSTLEIQRTEQGDSAMYLCASSLGDRGFEKLFFGSGTQLSVL.

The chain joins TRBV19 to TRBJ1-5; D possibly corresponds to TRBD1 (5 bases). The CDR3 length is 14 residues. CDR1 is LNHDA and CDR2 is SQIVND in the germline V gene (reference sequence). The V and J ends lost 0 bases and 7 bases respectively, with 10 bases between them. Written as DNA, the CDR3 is TGTGCCAGTAGTATAGAAGGGGTTCTGCAGCCCCAGCATTTT. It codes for CASSIEGVLQPQHF. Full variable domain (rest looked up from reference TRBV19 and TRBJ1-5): DGGITQSPKYLFRKEGQNVTLSCEQNLNHDAMYWYRQDPGQGLRLIYYSQIVNDFQKGDIAEGYSVSREKKESFPLTVTSAQKNPTAFYLCASSIEGVLQPQHFGDGTRLSIL.

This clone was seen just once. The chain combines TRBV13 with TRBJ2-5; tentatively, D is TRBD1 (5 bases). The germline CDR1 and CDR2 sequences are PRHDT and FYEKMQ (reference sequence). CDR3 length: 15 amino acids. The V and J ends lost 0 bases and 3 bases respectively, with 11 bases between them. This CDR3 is CASSLGLTTEETQYF. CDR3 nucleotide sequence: TGTGCCAGCAGCTTAGGCCTAACGACAGAAGAGACCCAGTACTTC.

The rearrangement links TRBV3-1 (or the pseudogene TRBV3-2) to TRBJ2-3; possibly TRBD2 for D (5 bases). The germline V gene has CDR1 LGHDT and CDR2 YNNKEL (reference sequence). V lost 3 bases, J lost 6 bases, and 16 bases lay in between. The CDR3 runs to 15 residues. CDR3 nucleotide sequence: TGTGCCAGCAGCCAGAAACGGGGTGCTGGGGATACGCAGTATTTT. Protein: CASSQKRGAGDTQYF.

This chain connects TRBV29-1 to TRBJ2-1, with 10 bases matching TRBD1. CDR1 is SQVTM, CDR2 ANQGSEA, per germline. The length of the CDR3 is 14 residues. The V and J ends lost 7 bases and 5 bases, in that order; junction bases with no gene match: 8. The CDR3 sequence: CSAGQGGFNNEQFF. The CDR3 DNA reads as TGCAGCGCCGGACAGGGGGGATTCAACAATGAGCAGTTCTTC.

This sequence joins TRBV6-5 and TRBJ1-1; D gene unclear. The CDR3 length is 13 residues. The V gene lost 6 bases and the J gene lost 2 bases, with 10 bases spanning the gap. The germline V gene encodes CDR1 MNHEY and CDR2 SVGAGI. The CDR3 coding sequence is TGTGCCAGCAGGCGGCAGAGAAACACTGAAGCTTTCTTT. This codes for CASRRQRNTEAFF.

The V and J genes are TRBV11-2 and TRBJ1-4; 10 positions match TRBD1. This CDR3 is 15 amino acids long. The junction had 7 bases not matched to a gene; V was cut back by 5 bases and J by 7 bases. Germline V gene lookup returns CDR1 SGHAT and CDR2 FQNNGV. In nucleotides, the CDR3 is TGTGCCAGCAGCCCGAGGACAGGGGGGGGTGAAAAACTGTTTTTT. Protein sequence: CASSPRTGGGEKLFF.

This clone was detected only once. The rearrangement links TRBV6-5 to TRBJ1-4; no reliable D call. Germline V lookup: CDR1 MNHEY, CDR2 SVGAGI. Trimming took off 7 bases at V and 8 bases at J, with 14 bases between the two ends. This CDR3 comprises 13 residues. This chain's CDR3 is CASKDIAKEKLFF. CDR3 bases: TGTGCCAGCAAAGATATAGCGAAAGAAAAACTGTTTTTT.

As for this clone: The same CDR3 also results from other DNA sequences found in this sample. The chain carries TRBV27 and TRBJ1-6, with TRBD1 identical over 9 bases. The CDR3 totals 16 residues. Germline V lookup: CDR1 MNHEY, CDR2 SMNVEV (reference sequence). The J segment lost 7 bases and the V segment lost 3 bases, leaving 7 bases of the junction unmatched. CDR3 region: CASSLSGTGRNSPLHF. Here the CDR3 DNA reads TGTGCCAGCAGTTTGAGCGGGACAGGGAGGAATTCACCCCTCCACTTT.

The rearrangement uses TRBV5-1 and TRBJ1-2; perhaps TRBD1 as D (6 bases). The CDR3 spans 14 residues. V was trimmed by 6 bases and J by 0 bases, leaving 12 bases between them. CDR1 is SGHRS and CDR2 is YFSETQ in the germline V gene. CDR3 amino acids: CASTTGPANYGYTF. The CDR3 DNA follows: TGCGCCAGCACTACAGGGCCGGCTAACTATGGCTACACCTTC. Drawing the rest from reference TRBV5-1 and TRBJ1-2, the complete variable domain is KAGVTQTPRYLIKTRGQQVTLSCSPISGHRSVSWYQQTPGQGLQFLFEYFSETQRNKGNFPGRFSGRQFSNSRSEMNVSTLELGDSALYLCASTTGPANYGYTFGSGTRLTVV.

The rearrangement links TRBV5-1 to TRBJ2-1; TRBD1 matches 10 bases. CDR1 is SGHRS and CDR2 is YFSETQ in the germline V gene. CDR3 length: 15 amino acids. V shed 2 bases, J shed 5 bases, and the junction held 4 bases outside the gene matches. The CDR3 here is CASSLTGTGDNEQFF. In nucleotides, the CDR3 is TGCGCCAGCAGCTTAACCGGGACAGGGGACAATGAGCAGTTCTTC. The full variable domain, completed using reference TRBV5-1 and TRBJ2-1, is KAGVTQTPRYLIKTRGQQVTLSCSPISGHRSVSWYQQTPGQGLQFLFEYFSETQRNKGNFPGRFSGRQFSNSRSEMNVSTLELGDSALYLCASSLTGTGDNEQFFGPGTRLTVL.